This paragraph reports one TCR beta chain. This specimen belongs to a study of blood T cell repertoires in COVID-19. Study context: T cells, B-cell-depleted T cells, or PBMCs supplied cDNA or gDNA.

TCRdb keeps only in-frame clones here, not all; method: immunoSEQ multiplex PCR. The data show about 72,000 clones, roughly 82% seen once. The V and J ends lost 7 bases and 3 bases respectively, with 12 bases between them. Germline lookup yields CDR1 GTSNPN and CDR2 SVGIG (reference sequence). The CDR3 extends over 12 amino acids. The TCR originated in a man in his 60s with acute or convalescent COVID-19. The rearrangement links TRBV30 to TRBJ1-2, with a tentative D call TRBD1 (5 bases). Sequenced: peripheral blood. The CDR3 DNA is TGTGCCTTAGGGAGGGACCACTATGGCTACACCTTC. Encoded protein: CALGRDHYGYTF. Full variable domain (missing parts from reference TRBV30 and TRBJ1-2): SQTIHQWPATLVQPVGSPLSLECTVEGTSNPNLYWYRQAAGRGLQLLFYSVGIGQISSEVPQNLSASRPQDRQFILSSKKLLLSDSGFYLCALGRDHYGYTFGSGTRLTVV.